A few counts support the clone carrying this T cell receptor (beta chain). Its antigen is unknown. These data come from a study of blood T cells in healthy people across ages. The CDR3 spans 13 residues. Trimming took 5 bases from V and 4 from J; bases not matched to a gene: 5. Germline assignment: CDR1 DFQATT and CDR2 SNEGSKA (reference sequence). It was with a sample-barcoded 5' primer and a J-beta primer mix that a second PCR of roughly 7 to 12 cycles was run. TCRdb ran MiXCR on the 5' RACE reads and lists one entry per CDR3 protein. This table has fewer than 2 million distinct CDR3 sequences, roughly two fifths appearing once. Points from the study as a whole: Older age went with lower TCR beta diversity per million T cells, in a roughly linear way.

This chain joins TRBV20-1 and TRBJ2-7; 10 nucleotides line up with TRBD2. Material for sequencing was blood. The sequence was collected from a human donor in good health. The DNA for the CDR3 is TGCAGTGCTCACTCTAGCGGGGGTTACGAGCAGTACTTC. It is translated as CSAHSSGGYEQYF.